This paragraph covers one TCR beta chain sequence. The data belong to a study of OX40 agonist ivuxolimab in advanced cancers. Profiled with immunoSEQ multiplex PCR; TCRdb holds only in-frame clones, not every one. The sample shows almost 80,000 clones, almost 85% of them seen only once. Germline assignment: CDR1 LGHNA and CDR2 YNFKEQ. The V and J ends lost 0 bases and 7 bases respectively, with 10 bases between them. This CDR3 has 13 residues. Sample: CD4+ or CD8+ T cells sorted from blood, taken in a trial of the OX40 agonist ivuxolimab. The sequence derives from an adult with an advanced solid tumor such as melanoma, head and neck, liver or kidney cancer. J is TRBJ2-7 and V is TRBV4-2, with D hard to call. CDR3 protein: CASSQEWGGEQYF. In DNA, the CDR3 is TGTGCCAGCAGCCAAGAATGGGGTGGGGAGCAGTACTTC.